This TCR beta chain emerged from a study of Ad26.COV2.S vaccination and SARS-CoV-2 variants. Study background: Donor was in the COV1001 Ad26.COV2.S trial arm. Study-wide results and limits: Vaccinees and placebo recipients showed similar non-spike TCR breadth. The TCR breadth and depth analyses may have understated or missed part of the total T cell responses.

Described treatment: roughly 19 received Ad26.COV2.S at low or high dose, single or two shots; 5 received placebo; per-sample allocation not given. Samples analyzed were those drawn on day 63 after the first vaccine or placebo injection. The sample came from a Boston adult aged 18-55 years. This clone was observed once. Its antigen is not identified. Germline lookup yields CDR1 SGHVS and CDR2 FQNEAQ. CDR3 size: 16 residues. The V segment lost 5 bases and the J segment 2 bases; nucleotides outside the gene matches: 9. Profiled with immunoSEQ multiplex PCR; TCRdb holds only in-frame clones, not every one. The sample has hundreds of thousands of clones, 89% seen once.

The sequences come from peripheral blood, collected in a trial of Ad26.COV2.S vaccine versus placebo. The gene calls are TRBV7-8 and TRBJ2-5, with 9 bases identical to TRBD1. This receptor was obtained from a person aged 18 to 59 who received the Ad26.COV2.S COVID-19 vaccine or a placebo. CDR3 sequence (DNA): TGTGCCAGCAGCGAGAGACAGGGGGGGGATCAAGAGACCCAGTACTTC. Protein sequence: CASSERQGGDQETQYF.